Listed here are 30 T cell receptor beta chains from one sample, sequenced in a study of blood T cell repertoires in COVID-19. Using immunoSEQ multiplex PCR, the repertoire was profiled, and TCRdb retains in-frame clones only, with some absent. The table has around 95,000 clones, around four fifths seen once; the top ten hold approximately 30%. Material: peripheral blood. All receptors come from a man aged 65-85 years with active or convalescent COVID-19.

CDR3 nucleotides: TGTGCCAGCAGTTTACCTAGCGGGGGGGACTCCTACAATGAGCAGTTCTTC. As protein: CASSLPSGGDSYNEQFF. The chain has TRBV28 and TRBJ2-1, with TRBD2 matching over 12 bases. Germline V gene data show CDR1 as MDHEN and CDR2 as SYDVKM. Germline trimming cut 2 bases from V and 0 bases from J; bases unmatched to any gene: 2. This CDR3 comprises 17 residues.

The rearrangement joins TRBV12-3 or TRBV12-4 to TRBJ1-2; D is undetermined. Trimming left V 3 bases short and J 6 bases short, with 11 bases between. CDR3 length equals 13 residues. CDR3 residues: CASSLGGINGYTF. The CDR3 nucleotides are TGTGCCAGCAGTTTGGGAGGGATTAATGGCTACACCTTC.

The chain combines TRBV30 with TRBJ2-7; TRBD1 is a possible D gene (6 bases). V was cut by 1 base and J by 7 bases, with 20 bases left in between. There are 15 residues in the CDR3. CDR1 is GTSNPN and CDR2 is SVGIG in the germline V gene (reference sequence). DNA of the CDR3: TGTGCCTGGAGTGACCCCTACAGGGTAATAAGGGAGCAGTACTTC. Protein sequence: CAWSDPYRVIREQYF.

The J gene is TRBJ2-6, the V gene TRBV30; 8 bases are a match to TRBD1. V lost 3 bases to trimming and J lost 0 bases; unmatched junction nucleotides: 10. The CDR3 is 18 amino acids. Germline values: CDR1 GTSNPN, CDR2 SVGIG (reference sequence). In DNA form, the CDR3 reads TGTGCCTGGAGACCTCCGCGGACAGGGCTCTCTGGGGCCAACGTCCTGACTTTC. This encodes CAWRPPRTGLSGANVLTF.

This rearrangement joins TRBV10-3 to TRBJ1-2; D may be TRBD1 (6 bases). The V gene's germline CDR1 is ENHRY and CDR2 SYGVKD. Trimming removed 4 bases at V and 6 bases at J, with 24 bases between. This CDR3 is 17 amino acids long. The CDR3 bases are TGTGCCATCAGTGTGGGGACCCAATCGAGGGGGAAGCATGGCTACACCTTC. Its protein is CAISVGTQSRGKHGYTF.

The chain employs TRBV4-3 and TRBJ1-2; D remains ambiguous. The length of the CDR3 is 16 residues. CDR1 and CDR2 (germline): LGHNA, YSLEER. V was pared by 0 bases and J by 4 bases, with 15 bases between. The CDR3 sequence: CASSQDGTATAYGYTF. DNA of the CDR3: TGCGCCAGCAGCCAAGACGGAACAGCTACTGCCTATGGCTACACCTTC.

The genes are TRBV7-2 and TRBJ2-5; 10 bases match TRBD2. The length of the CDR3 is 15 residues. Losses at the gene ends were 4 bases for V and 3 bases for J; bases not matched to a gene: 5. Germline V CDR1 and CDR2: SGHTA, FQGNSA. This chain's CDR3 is CASSSSGRGEETQYF. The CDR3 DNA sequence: TGTGCCAGCAGCTCTAGCGGGAGAGGGGAAGAGACCCAGTACTTC.

For the CDR3, the DNA is TGTGCCAGTGAGGACATCCGCATGAACACTGAAGCTTTCTTT. As protein: CASEDIRMNTEAFF. The rearrangement links TRBV2 to TRBJ1-1; tentatively, D is TRBD1 (5 bases). V dropped 9 bases and J dropped 0 bases, with 14 bases sitting between them. The CDR3 consists of 14 residues. Germline V gene sequence: CDR1 SNHLY, CDR2 FYNNEI.

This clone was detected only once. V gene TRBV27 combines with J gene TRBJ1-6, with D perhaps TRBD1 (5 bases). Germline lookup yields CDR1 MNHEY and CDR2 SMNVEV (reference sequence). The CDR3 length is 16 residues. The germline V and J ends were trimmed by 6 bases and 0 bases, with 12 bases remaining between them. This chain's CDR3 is CASRVGTGSYNSPLHF. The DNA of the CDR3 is TGTGCCAGCAGGGTCGGCACAGGCTCCTATAATTCACCCCTCCACTTT.

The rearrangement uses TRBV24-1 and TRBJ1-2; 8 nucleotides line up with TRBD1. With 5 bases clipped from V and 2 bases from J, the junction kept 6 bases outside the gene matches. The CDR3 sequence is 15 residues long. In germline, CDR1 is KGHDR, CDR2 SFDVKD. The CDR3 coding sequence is TGTGCCACCAGTGCCTTCACAGGGGGAAACTATGGCTACACCTTC. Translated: CATSAFTGGNYGYTF.

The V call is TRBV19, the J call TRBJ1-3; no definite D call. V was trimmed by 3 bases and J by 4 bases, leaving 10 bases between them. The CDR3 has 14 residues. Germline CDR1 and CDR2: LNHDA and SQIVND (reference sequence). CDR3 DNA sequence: TGTGCCAGTAGTATCGAGGAGATCGGAAACACCATATATTTT. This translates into CASSIEEIGNTIYF. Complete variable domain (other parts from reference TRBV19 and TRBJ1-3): DGGITQSPKYLFRKEGQNVTLSCEQNLNHDAMYWYRQDPGQGLRLIYYSQIVNDFQKGDIAEGYSVSREKKESFPLTVTSAQKNPTAFYLCASSIEEIGNTIYFGEGSWLTVV.

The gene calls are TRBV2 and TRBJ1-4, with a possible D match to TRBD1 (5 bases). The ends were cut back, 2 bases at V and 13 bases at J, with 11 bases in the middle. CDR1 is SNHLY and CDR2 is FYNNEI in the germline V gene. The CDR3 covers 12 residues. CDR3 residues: CASSETQGRLFF. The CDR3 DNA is TGTGCCAGCAGTGAAACCCAGGGTCGACTGTTTTTT.

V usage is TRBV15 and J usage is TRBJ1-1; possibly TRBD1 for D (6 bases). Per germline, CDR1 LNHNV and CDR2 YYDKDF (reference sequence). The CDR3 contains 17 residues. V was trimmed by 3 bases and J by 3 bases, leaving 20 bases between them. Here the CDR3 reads CATSSTSGRGADTEAFF. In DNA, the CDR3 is TGTGCCACCAGCAGCACTTCCGGGAGGGGGGCGGACACTGAAGCTTTCTTT.

DNA for the CDR3: TGTGCCAGCAGCCCCACCGGGACAGGACATAGCACAGATACGCAGTATTTT. Its protein is CASSPTGTGHSTDTQYF. The chain uses TRBV7-2 and TRBJ2-3, with 8 bases that match TRBD1. There are 17 residues in the CDR3. V trimming: 5 bases; J trimming: 0 bases; junction bases outside the gene matches: 10. The V gene's germline CDR1 is SGHTA and CDR2 FQGNSA.

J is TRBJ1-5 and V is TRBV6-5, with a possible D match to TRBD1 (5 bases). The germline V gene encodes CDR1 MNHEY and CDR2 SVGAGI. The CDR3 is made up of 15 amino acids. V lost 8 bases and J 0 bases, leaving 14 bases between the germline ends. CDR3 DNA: TGTGCCAGCGGAGCAGGGTCTTATAGCAATCAGCCCCAGCATTTT. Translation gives CASGAGSYSNQPQHF.

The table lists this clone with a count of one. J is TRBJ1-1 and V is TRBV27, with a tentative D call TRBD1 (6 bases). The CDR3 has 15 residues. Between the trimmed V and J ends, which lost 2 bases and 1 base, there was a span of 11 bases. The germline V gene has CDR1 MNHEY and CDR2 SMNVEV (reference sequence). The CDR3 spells CASSLRDTKNTEAFF. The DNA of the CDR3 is TGTGCCAGCAGTTTAAGGGACACGAAGAACACTGAAGCTTTCTTT.

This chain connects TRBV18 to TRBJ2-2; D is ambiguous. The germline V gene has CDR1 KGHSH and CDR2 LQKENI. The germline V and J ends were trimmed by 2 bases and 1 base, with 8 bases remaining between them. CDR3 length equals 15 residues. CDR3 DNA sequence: TGTGCCAGCTCACCAGGCAGCGAGAACACCGGGGAGCTGTTTTTT. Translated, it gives CASSPGSENTGELFF.

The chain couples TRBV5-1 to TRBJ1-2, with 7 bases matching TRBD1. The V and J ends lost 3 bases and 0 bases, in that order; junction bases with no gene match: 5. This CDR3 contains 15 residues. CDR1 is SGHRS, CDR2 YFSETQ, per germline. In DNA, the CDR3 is TGCGCCAGCAGCTCGGGGGACAGCGCTAACTATGGCTACACCTTC. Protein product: CASSSGDSANYGYTF.

As DNA, the CDR3 is TGTGCCAGTAGCCTCGGGGGGAGGCCAGTCTTGCAGTACTTC. It codes for CASSLGGRPVLQYF. This chain links TRBV19 with TRBJ2-7, with 7 bases aligning to TRBD2. The CDR3 sequence is 14 residues long. V gave up 6 bases and J gave up 9 bases; unmatched junction bases: 14. The germline CDR1 and CDR2 sequences are LNHDA and SQIVND (reference sequence).

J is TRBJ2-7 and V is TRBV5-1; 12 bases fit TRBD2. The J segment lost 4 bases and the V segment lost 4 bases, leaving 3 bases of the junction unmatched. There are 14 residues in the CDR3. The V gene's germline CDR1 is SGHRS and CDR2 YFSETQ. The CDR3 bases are TGCGCCAGCAGCGCCGGGACTAGCGGGTACGAGCAGTACTTC. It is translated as CASSAGTSGYEQYF.

CDR3 amino acids: CASSSEGRGALGGYTF. In nucleotides, the CDR3 is TGTGCCAGCAGTTCGGAAGGGCGGGGGGCTTTGGGTGGCTACACCTTC. The rearrangement uses TRBV27 and TRBJ1-2; a weak D match, TRBD1 (6 bases). V dropped 4 bases and J dropped 7 bases, with 22 bases sitting between them. Germline CDR1 reads MNHEY; CDR2 reads SMNVEV (reference sequence). The CDR3 is 16 amino acids.

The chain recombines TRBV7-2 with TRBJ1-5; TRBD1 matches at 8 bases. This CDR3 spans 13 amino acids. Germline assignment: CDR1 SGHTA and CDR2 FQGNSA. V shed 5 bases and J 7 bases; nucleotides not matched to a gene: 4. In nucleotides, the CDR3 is TGTGCCAGCAGCCCCTACAGGGGGCAGCCCCAGCATTTT. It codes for CASSPYRGQPQHF.

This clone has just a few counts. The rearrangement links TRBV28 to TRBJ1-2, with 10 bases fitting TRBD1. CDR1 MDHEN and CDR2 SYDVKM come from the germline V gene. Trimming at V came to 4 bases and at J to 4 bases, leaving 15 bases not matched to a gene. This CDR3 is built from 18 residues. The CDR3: CASSSPSPGQGIGYGYTF. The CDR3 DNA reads TGTGCCAGCAGTTCCCCCTCTCCGGGACAGGGGATCGGCTATGGCTACACCTTC.

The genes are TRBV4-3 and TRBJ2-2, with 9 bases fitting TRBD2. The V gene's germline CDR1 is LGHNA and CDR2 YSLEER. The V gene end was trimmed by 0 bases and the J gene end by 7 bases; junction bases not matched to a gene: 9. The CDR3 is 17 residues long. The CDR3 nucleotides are TGCGCCAGCAGCCAAGATTCCGCGGGACTAGCTGACGGGGAGCTGTTTTTT. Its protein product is CASSQDSAGLADGELFF.

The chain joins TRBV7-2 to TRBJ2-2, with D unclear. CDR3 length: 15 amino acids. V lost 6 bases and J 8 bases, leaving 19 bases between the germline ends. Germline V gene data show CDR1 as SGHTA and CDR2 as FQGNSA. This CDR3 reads CASRQALRTTGELFF. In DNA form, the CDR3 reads TGTGCCAGCAGGCAGGCGCTAAGAACGACAGGGGAGCTGTTTTTT.

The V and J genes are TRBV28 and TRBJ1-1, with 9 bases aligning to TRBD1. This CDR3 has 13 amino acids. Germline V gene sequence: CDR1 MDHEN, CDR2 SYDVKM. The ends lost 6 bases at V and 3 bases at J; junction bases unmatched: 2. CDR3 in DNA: TGTGCCAGCAGGCGGACAGGGGACACTGAAGCTTTCTTT. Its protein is CASRRTGDTEAFF.

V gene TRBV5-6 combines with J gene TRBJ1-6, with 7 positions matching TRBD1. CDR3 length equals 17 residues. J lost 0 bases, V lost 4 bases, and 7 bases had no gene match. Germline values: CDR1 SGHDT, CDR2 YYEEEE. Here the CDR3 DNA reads TGTGCCAGCAGCACTTGGGGACAGTACTCCTATAATTCACCCCTCCACTTT. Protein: CASSTWGQYSYNSPLHF.

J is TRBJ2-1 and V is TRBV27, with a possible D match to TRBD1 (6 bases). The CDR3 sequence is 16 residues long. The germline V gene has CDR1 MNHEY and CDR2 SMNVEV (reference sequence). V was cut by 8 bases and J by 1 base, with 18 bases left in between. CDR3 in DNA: TGTGCCAGCTTCCCCTCAGGGGTGGGGTCCTACAATGAGCAGTTCTTC. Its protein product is CASFPSGVGSYNEQFF.

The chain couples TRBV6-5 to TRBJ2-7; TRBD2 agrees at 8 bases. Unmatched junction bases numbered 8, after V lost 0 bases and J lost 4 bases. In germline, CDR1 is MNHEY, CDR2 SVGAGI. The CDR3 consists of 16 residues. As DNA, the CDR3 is TGTGCCAGCAGTTACTCGAAGGCGGGGGGAGGATACGAGCAGTACTTC. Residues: CASSYSKAGGGYEQYF.

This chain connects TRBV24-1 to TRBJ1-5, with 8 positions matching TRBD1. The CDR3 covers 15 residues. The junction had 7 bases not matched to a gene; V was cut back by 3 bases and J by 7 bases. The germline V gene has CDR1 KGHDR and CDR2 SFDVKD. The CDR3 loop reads CATSDAGGAGQPQHF. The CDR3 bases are TGTGCCACCAGTGATGCAGGGGGCGCGGGACAGCCCCAGCATTTT.